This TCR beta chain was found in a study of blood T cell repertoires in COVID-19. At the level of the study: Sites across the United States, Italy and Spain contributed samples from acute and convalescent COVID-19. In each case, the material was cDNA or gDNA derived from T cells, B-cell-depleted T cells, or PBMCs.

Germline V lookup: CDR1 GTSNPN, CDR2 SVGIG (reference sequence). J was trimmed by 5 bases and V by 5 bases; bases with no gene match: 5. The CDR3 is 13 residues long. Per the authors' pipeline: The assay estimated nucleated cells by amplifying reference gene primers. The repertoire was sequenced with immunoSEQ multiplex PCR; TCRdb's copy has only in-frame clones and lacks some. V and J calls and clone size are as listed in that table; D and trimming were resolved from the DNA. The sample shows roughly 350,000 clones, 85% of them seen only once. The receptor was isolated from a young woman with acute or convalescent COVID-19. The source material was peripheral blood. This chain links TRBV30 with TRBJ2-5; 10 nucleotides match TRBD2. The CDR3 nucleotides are TGTGCCTGGGTAGCGGGGGGCAGGGAGACCCAGTACTTC. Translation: CAWVAGGRETQYF.